Each of the 31 T cell receptor beta chains below was sequenced from the same sample in a study of cytomegalovirus exposure and HLA in healthy donors. PCR amplification relied on 60 Vbeta primers (plus 13 Jbeta primers). Method: immunoSEQ multiplex PCR; TCRdb's copy keeps in-frame clones and lacks some. The table shows about 120,000 clones, with about 10% occurring only once. The source material was PBMCs. Receptors were obtained from a man younger than 40 in good health and CMV-seronegative.

CDR3 in DNA: TGTGCCAGCAGTACCAGGGGGCGCGGCACCGGGGAGCTGTTTTTT. Its translation is CASSTRGRGTGELFF. This chain uses TRBV28 with TRBJ2-2; 8 bases map to TRBD1. Germline V CDR1 and CDR2: MDHEN, SYDVKM. The CDR3 covers 15 residues. J was trimmed by 4 bases and V by 5 bases; bases with no gene match: 6.

The chain employs TRBV28 and TRBJ1-2; 7 bases align to TRBD1. This CDR3 contains 14 residues. Per the germline V gene, CDR1 is MDHEN and CDR2 is SYDVKM. V shed 5 bases and J 2 bases; nucleotides not matched to a gene: 5. This CDR3 is CASSTGVSNYGYTF. In nucleotides, the CDR3 is TGTGCCAGCAGTACAGGGGTCTCGAACTATGGCTACACCTTC.

The CDR3 region has the DNA TGTGCCAGCAGCCCCCCCAGACTAGCGGGTGTTAATGAGCAGTTCTTC. Amino acids: CASSPPRLAGVNEQFF. The genes are TRBV7-2 and TRBJ2-1; 10 nucleotides line up with TRBD2. Looked up from germline, CDR1 is SGHTA and CDR2 is FQGNSA. The CDR3 totals 16 residues. J gave up 7 bases and V 5 bases, and 11 bases lay outside the gene matches.

This clone turned up a few times. The rearrangement joins TRBV10-3 to TRBJ2-7; 7 bases fit TRBD2. This CDR3 has 14 amino acids. CDR1 is ENHRY and CDR2 is SYGVKD in the germline V gene. The trim removed 4 bases at V and 0 bases at J, leaving 3 bases unmatched. The CDR3, as DNA: TGTGCCATCAGTGGGGCTAGCGGCTCCTACGAGCAGTACTTC. This sequence encodes CAISGASGSYEQYF.

The chain has TRBV28 and TRBJ1-1; TRBD1 agrees at 8 bases. V lost 7 bases, J lost 6 bases, and 7 bases stayed unmatched. The germline CDR1 and CDR2 sequences are MDHEN and SYDVKM. CDR3 length: 13 amino acids. The CDR3 reads CASTLDRGAEAFF. CDR3 DNA sequence: TGTGCCAGCACCCTCGACAGGGGAGCTGAAGCTTTCTTT. Looking up the rest from reference TRBV28 and TRBJ1-1 gives the full variable domain: DVKVTQSSRYLVKRTGEKVFLECVQDMDHENMFWYRQDPGLGLRLIYFSYDVKMKEKGDIPEGYSVSREKKERFSLILESASTNQTSMYLCASTLDRGAEAFFGQGTRLTVV.

A few counts support this clone. The chain uses TRBV30 and TRBJ2-3; TRBD2 aligns across 9 bases. The V gene's germline CDR1 is GTSNPN and CDR2 SVGIG (reference sequence). The CDR3 is 14 residues long. After removal of 3 bases from V and 6 bases from J, the junction contained 7 bases not matched to a gene. CDR3 DNA: TGTGCCTGGAGAATAGCGGGGGCGGGGGATACGCAGTATTTT. It is translated as CAWRIAGAGDTQYF.

This clone came up a few times. CDR3 bases: TGTGCCAGCTCACCCCGGACAGTCAACTCTGGAAACACCATATATTTT. It encodes CASSPRTVNSGNTIYF. The genes are TRBV18 and TRBJ1-3; the D gene is possibly TRBD1 (6 bases). Between the trimmed V and J ends, which lost 3 bases and 0 bases, there was a span of 12 bases. This CDR3 has 16 residues. From germline, CDR1 is KGHSH and CDR2 LQKENI.

The V gene is TRBV12-5, the J gene TRBJ1-2; no firm D call. Per the germline V gene, CDR1 is LGHNT and CDR2 is FRNRAP. The CDR3 consists of 14 residues. The V and J ends lost 5 bases and 4 bases respectively, with 14 bases between them. CDR3 sequence (DNA): TGTGCTAGTGGTACTCCCGAGCGGGTCTATGGCTACACCTTC. As protein: CASGTPERVYGYTF. The whole variable domain, remainder taken from reference TRBV12-5 and TRBJ1-2, is DARVTQTPRHKVTEMGQEVTMRCQPILGHNTVFWYRQTMMQGLELLAYFRNRAPLDDSGMPKDRFSAEMPDATLATLKIQPSEPRDSAVYFCASGTPERVYGYTFGSGTRLTVV.

This clone was found a few times. This chain links TRBV19 with TRBJ2-7; TRBD2 aligns across 8 bases. Germline V gene lookup returns CDR1 LNHDA and CDR2 SQIVND (reference sequence). The CDR3 runs to 18 residues. With V trimmed by 3 bases and J by 0 bases, 13 bases remained unmatched. The CDR3 region has the DNA TGTGCCAGTAGTATCTCTAGCGGGCACCGACCAGGCTCCTACGAGCAGTACTTC. It is translated as CASSISSGHRPGSYEQYF.

The chain links TRBV28 to TRBJ1-2, with TRBD1 matching over 9 bases. CDR3 length: 13 residues. Germline V lookup: CDR1 MDHEN, CDR2 SYDVKM. The J segment lost 10 bases and the V segment lost 10 bases, leaving 13 bases of the junction unmatched. The chain's CDR3 is CATLIRDRVDYTF. In DNA form, the CDR3 reads TGTGCCACATTAATCCGGGACAGGGTAGACTACACCTTC.

The rearrangement links TRBV11-2 to TRBJ2-2, with TRBD2 identical over 10 bases. The CDR3 is made up of 16 amino acids. Germline lookup yields CDR1 SGHAT and CDR2 FQNNGV. V dropped 5 bases and J dropped 6; count of bases not matched to a gene: 9. CDR3 sequence (DNA): TGTGCCAGCAGCCCATTAGCGGGGGGCAACGCCGGGGAGCTGTTTTTT. Amino acids: CASSPLAGGNAGELFF.

In this sample, this clone turned up a few times. J is TRBJ2-7 and V is TRBV18, with a tentative D call TRBD2 (5 bases). This CDR3 region has 13 residues. V lost 4 bases to trimming and J lost 5 bases, with 12 bases between them. Germline V CDR1 and CDR2: KGHSH, LQKENI. CDR3 amino acids: CASSLAWRDEQYF. The CDR3 nucleotides are TGTGCCAGCTCACTTGCTTGGCGGGACGAGCAGTACTTC.

This clone was found a few times. This chain connects TRBV5-1 to TRBJ2-1; 8 positions agree with TRBD2. Germline CDR1 is SGHRS and CDR2 is YFSETQ. The CDR3 is made up of 13 amino acids. V lost 5 bases, J lost 6 bases, and 4 bases stayed unmatched. The DNA for the CDR3 is TGCGCCAGCAGGGATAGCGGGGCCAATGAGCAGTTCTTC. This sequence encodes CASRDSGANEQFF.

The J gene is TRBJ2-3, the V gene TRBV5-1; D might be TRBD1 (6 bases). The CDR3 has 14 amino acids. Trimming took off 0 bases at V and 4 bases at J, with 9 bases between the two ends. The germline gives CDR1 SGHRS, CDR2 YFSETQ. Here the CDR3 DNA reads TGCGCCAGCAGCTTGGGGTCAGGGGCAGATACGCAGTATTTT. As protein: CASSLGSGADTQYF.

J is TRBJ1-1 and V is TRBV7-2; 7 bases match TRBD1. V lost 0 bases to trimming and J lost 5 bases; unmatched junction nucleotides: 9. The CDR3 is made up of 16 amino acids. CDR1 is SGHTA, CDR2 FQGNSA, per germline. Here the CDR3 reads CASSLAPTGAGTEAFF. The CDR3 DNA reads TGTGCCAGCAGCTTAGCCCCCACAGGGGCTGGGACTGAAGCTTTCTTT.

This clone was observed a few times. The chain uses TRBV13 and TRBJ1-3; D call uncertain. The V gene lost 2 bases and the J gene lost 4 bases, with 12 bases spanning the gap. The V gene's germline CDR1 is PRHDT and CDR2 FYEKMQ (reference sequence). The CDR3 totals 15 residues. CDR3 sequence reads: CASSLRLAVGNTIYF. CDR3 in DNA: TGTGCCAGCAGCTTAAGGTTAGCGGTCGGAAACACCATATATTTT.

This clone has a handful of counts. The rearrangement joins TRBV9 to TRBJ2-3; 7 bases align to TRBD1. Germline CDR1 SGDLS, CDR2 YYNGEE. V shed 4 bases, J shed 9 bases, and the junction held 14 bases outside the gene matches. The CDR3 loop spans 15 amino acids. The CDR3 region has the DNA TGTGCCAGCAGCCAGGACCCGCGACAGGGTGGCACGCAGTATTTT. Translation gives CASSQDPRQGGTQYF.

The chain recombines TRBV30 with TRBJ1-4; 7 bases line up with TRBD1. The CDR3 has 13 amino acids. The V and J ends lost 3 bases and 8 bases, in that order; junction bases with no gene match: 6. Germline-derived CDR1 and CDR2 are GTSNPN and SVGIG (reference sequence). CDR3 sequence reads: CAWRRQGPEKLFF. CDR3 in DNA: TGTGCCTGGAGGCGACAGGGACCAGAAAAACTGTTTTTT.

To note about this clone: The identical CDR3 is also encoded by other nucleotide sequences in the sample. The chain combines TRBV5-6 with TRBJ2-7; D remains unclear. CDR3 length: 13 amino acids. Germline CDR1 reads SGHDT; CDR2 reads YYEEEE. Trimming took off 0 bases at V and 1 base at J, with 5 bases between the two ends. This CDR3 reads CASSLDKSYEQYF. The CDR3 DNA follows: TGTGCCAGCAGCTTGGACAAGTCCTACGAGCAGTACTTC.

This clone was found a few times. The rearrangement uses TRBV19 and TRBJ1-2, with 8 bases that match TRBD1. Germline assignment: CDR1 LNHDA and CDR2 SQIVND (reference sequence). The CDR3 extends over 14 amino acids. V was clipped by 4 bases and J by 4 bases; unmatched bases: 5. CDR3 loop: CASSTQGAPYGYTF. The CDR3 DNA reads as TGTGCCAGTAGTACCCAGGGGGCACCCTATGGCTACACCTTC.

This clone came up a few times. The chain employs TRBV2 and TRBJ2-7; D not certain. This CDR3 is 13 amino acids long. From germline, CDR1 is SNHLY and CDR2 FYNNEI. With 7 bases removed from V and 3 bases from J, the gap between germline ends came to 13 bases. The CDR3 spells CASTDGGIYEQYF. DNA for the CDR3: TGTGCCAGCACTGACGGTGGTATCTACGAGCAGTACTTC.

This clone was counted between two and nine times. This rearrangement joins TRBV19 to TRBJ2-7, with TRBD2 matching over 10 bases. Trimming at V came to 7 bases and at J to 2 bases, leaving 5 bases not matched to a gene. Germline lookup yields CDR1 LNHDA and CDR2 SQIVND (reference sequence). The CDR3 runs to 14 residues. CDR3: CASNPSGGAYEQYF. The CDR3 DNA is TGTGCCAGTAACCCTAGCGGGGGAGCCTACGAGCAGTACTTC.

J is TRBJ2-4 and V is TRBV28; a possible D gene is TRBD2 (5 bases). Trimming shortened V by 5 bases and J by 0 bases, and 14 bases separated the two germline ends. This CDR3 spans 16 amino acids. Germline values: CDR1 MDHEN, CDR2 SYDVKM. CDR3 nucleotides: TGTGCCAGCAGTCGGTCGGAGGTACTAGCCAAAAACATTCAGTACTTC. Protein sequence: CASSRSEVLAKNIQYF.

The chain links TRBV7-2 to TRBJ2-2; tentatively, D is TRBD2 (6 bases). This CDR3 contains 15 residues. V was shortened by 2 bases and J by 4 bases, with 11 bases between the two germline ends. Germline V gives CDR1 SGHTA, CDR2 FQGNSA. CDR3: CASSLWGETTGELFF. In nucleotides, the CDR3 is TGTGCCAGCAGCTTATGGGGGGAAACCACCGGGGAGCTGTTTTTT.

This chain uses TRBV5-6 with TRBJ2-5, with 7 bases aligning to TRBD2. In germline, CDR1 is SGHDT, CDR2 YYEEEE. The CDR3 is 17 amino acids. V shed 0 bases and J 0 bases; nucleotides not matched to a gene: 8. The CDR3: CASSLEISGTNQETQYF. The CDR3 nucleotides read TGTGCCAGCAGCTTGGAGATTTCGGGGACTAACCAAGAGACCCAGTACTTC.

The chain combines TRBV7-2 with TRBJ1-2; possible D gene TRBD1, 5 bases. The CDR3 sequence is 14 residues long. With 5 bases removed from V and 3 bases from J, the gap between germline ends came to 13 bases. Germline V gene lookup returns CDR1 SGHTA and CDR2 FQGNSA. The DNA for the CDR3 is TGTGCCAGCAGCATGTTAACGGGGGACTATGGCTACACCTTC. Its translation: CASSMLTGDYGYTF.

The chain recombines TRBV10-3 with TRBJ2-3, with a tentative D call TRBD2 (5 bases). The V and J ends lost 9 bases and 4 bases respectively, with 23 bases between them. The CDR3 is 16 residues long. Per the germline V gene, CDR1 is ENHRY and CDR2 is SYGVKD. The CDR3 DNA is TGTGCCATTGCGGGCGCGGACTCAACCGGGGCAGATACGCAGTATTTT. This encodes CAIAGADSTGADTQYF.

This clone has more than one count but fewer than ten. This chain connects TRBV28 to TRBJ1-5; D is unresolved. Germline V CDR1 and CDR2: MDHEN, SYDVKM. CDR3 length: 15 residues. V shed 3 bases and J shed 1 base, with 10 bases lying between them. The CDR3 DNA is TGTGCCAGCAGTTTTTTGGCCAGGAGCAATCAGCCCCAGCATTTT. Amino acids: CASSFLARSNQPQHF.

This clone has only a few counts. The chain recombines TRBV2 with TRBJ2-7; 8 bases map to TRBD2. CDR3 length equals 15 residues. Losses at the gene ends were 4 bases for V and 2 bases for J; bases not matched to a gene: 7. Germline V lookup: CDR1 SNHLY, CDR2 FYNNEI. DNA of the CDR3: TGTGCCAGCAGTGTAAAGCCGGGACTAGCCTACGAGCAGTACTTC. This codes for CASSVKPGLAYEQYF.

This clone was recorded a few times. The rearrangement joins TRBV9 to TRBJ1-1, with 7 bases aligning to TRBD1. Trimming at V came to 2 bases and at J to 0 bases, leaving 7 bases not matched to a gene. Per germline, CDR1 SGDLS and CDR2 YYNGEE. The CDR3 runs 16 residues. The DNA of the CDR3 is TGTGCCAGCAGCGTCGGGGACAGACACATGAACACTGAAGCTTTCTTT. Amino acids: CASSVGDRHMNTEAFF.

This clone was counted only a few times. CDR3 nucleotide sequence: TGTGCCAGCAGCTTAACCACTGAGACCCAGTACTTC. Its translation is CASSLTTETQYF. The rearrangement links TRBV11-1 to TRBJ2-5; D gene uncertain. The V end lost 2 bases, the J end lost 5 bases, and 6 bases lay between the germline ends. Germline CDR1 SGHAT, CDR2 FQDESV (reference sequence). This CDR3 comprises 12 residues.